The rows below give T cell receptor beta chains drawn from one sample of a study of shared clonotypes between healthy human individuals. Sequencing used immunoSEQ multiplex PCR; TCRdb keeps in-frame clones, though not all of them. The sample shows about 680,000 clones, around 78% of them seen only once. Sample: memory CD4+ T cells sorted from blood. These TCRs come from a woman aged 30 to 39 in good health. The CDR3 runs from the conserved cysteine through the conserved F or W. A D gene is named only where the DNA matches it firmly. The size entry is marked missing in some rows and otherwise reads once, few, many or a size class.

>TRBV5-1|TRBJ2-3|-|TRBD2
TGCGCCAGCAGCTTGGCCGCGGGGGGCACAGATACGCAGTATTTT
CASSLAAGGTDTQYF
>TRBV5-1|TRBJ2-1|-|TRBD1
TGCGCCAGCAGCTCCGGGACAGGGGGTTACAATGAGCAGTTCTTC
CASSSGTGGYNEQFF
>TRBV10-2|TRBJ2-7|-|-
TGCGCCAGCAGAACGGGACTCTACGAGCAGTACTTC
CASRTGLYEQYF
>TRBV19|TRBJ2-5|-|-
TGTGCCAGTAGTATAGTTAGGGAAGAGACCCAGTACTTC
CASSIVREETQYF
>TRBV5-6|TRBJ2-1|many|TRBD2
TGTGCCAGCAGCTTGGGTACTAGCGGGAGAAGGGTAGGCAATGAGCAGTTCTTC
CASSLGTSGRRVGNEQFF
>TRBV7-9|TRBJ1-1|-|TRBD1
TGTGCCAGCCTGACAGGGCCTGACACTGAAGCTTTCTTT
CASLTGPDTEAFF
>TRBV9|TRBJ2-5|-|-
TGTGCCAGCAGCGTAGGAGGTCACCAAGAGACCCAGTACTTC
CASSVGGHQETQYF
>TRBV27|TRBJ2-2|-|TRBD2
TGTGCCAGCAGTAAGCGGGGGGCGAACACCGGGGAGCTGTTTTTT
CASSKRGANTGELFF
>TRBV28|TRBJ1-5|-|-
TGTGCCAGCAGCTCCCCACCCGGAGGCAATCAGCCCCAGCATTTT
CASSSPPGGNQPQHF
>TRBV11-2|TRBJ2-7|-|-
TGTGCCAGCAGTTCCAGGGCCTCCTACGAGCAGTACTTC
CASSSRASYEQYF
>TRBV28|TRBJ1-1|-|-
TGTGCCAGCAGTCCCCAGGTGAACACTGAAGCTTTCTTT
CASSPQVNTEAFF
>TRBV25-1|TRBJ1-5|-|-
TGTGCCAGCAGTGAAGAGTCACAGGTGTGTCAGCCCCAGCATTTT
CASSEESQVCQPQHF
>TRBV5-8|TRBJ2-4|-|-
TGTGCCAGCAGCTTGCTCGGAATCGGAAACATTCAGTACTTC
CASSLLGIGNIQYF
>TRBV30|TRBJ1-4|-|-
TGTGCCTGGATGGGTACAACTAATGAAAAACTGTTTTTT
CAWMGTTNEKLFF
>TRBV9|TRBJ1-4|-|TRBD1
TGTGCCAGCAGCGTAGGGACAGGGGGAGATGAAAAACTGTTTTTT
CASSVGTGGDEKLFF
>TRBV6-6|TRBJ1-5|-|-
TGTGCCAGCAGCTCCGGACTCTATAGCAATCAGCCCCAGCATTTT
CASSSGLYSNQPQHF
>TRBV19|TRBJ2-2|-|TRBD2
TGTGCCAGTAGTAAGGAGCGGGAGAACACCGGGGAGCTGTTTTTT
CASSKERENTGELFF
>TRBV27|TRBJ2-5|-|-
TGTGCCAGCAGAGCGGTCCTTTTCGGGGAGACCCAGTACTTC
CASRAVLFGETQYF
>TRBV19|TRBJ2-3|-|-
TGTGCCAGTAGGGGATCTCTCACAGATACGCAGTATTTT
CASRGSLTDTQYF
>TRBV25-1|TRBJ2-1|few|-
TGTGCCAGCAGTGAAGCCACGGGGGTTGATGAGCAGTTCTTC
CASSEATGVDEQFF
>TRBV6-1|TRBJ2-3|-|TRBD2
TGTGCCAGCAGTCCAGGACTAGCGGGCACAGATACGCAGTATTTT
CASSPGLAGTDTQYF